These 14 T cell receptor beta chains share one sample of origin, sequenced in a study of CD8+CD57+ T cells in acquired aplastic anemia. The study profiled TCR beta VDJ and CDR3 using genomic DNA as template. TCRdb analysed the reads with MiXCR anew, one entry per CDR3 protein. Found here are 200,000 or so distinct CDR3 sequences, 64% of them singletons; the top ten hold around 46%. The sequencing sample was made of sorted CD4+, CD8+, or CD8+CD57+ T cells (not recorded which) from PBMCs. The source is a human donor with severe aplastic anemia or a healthy control (not recorded which).

This clonotype occurred once. Since no conserved phenylalanine or tryptophan closes the CDR3, a read error is the likely cause. The J gene is TRBJ2-5, the V gene TRBV20-1; weak D call: TRBD1 (5 bases). The CDR3 spans 12 residues. The V and J ends lost 1 base and 2 bases respectively, with 5 bases between them. The germline V gene encodes CDR1 DFQATT and CDR2 SNEGSKA (reference sequence). The CDR3 reads CSARGQQETQYL. CDR3 bases: TGCAGTGCTAGAGGACAGCAAGAGACCCAGTACCTC.

This clonotype was detected only a few times. The chain uses TRBV7-9 and TRBJ1-5; 9 bases align to TRBD1. V was pared by 1 base and J by 5 bases, with 9 bases of the junction left unmatched. This CDR3 has 17 amino acids. CDR1 is SEHNR, CDR2 FQNEAQ, per germline (reference sequence). DNA for the CDR3: TGTGCCAGCAGCTTAGATGAGACAGGGGGAGGACATCAGCCCCAGCATTTT. Translating it yields CASSLDETGGGHQPQHF. Full variable domain (outside the CDR3, taken from reference TRBV7-9 and TRBJ1-5): DTGVSQNPRHKITKRGQNVTFRCDPISEHNRLYWYRQTLGQGPEFLTYFQNEAQLEKSRLLSDRFSAERPKGSFSTLEIQRTEQGDSAMYLCASSLDETGGGHQPQHFGDGTRLSIL.

The sample holds many counts of this clonotype. This chain uses TRBV5-6 with TRBJ2-5, with D unclear. Germline CDR1 reads SGHDT; CDR2 reads YYEEEE. V lost 4 bases, J lost 2 bases, and 9 bases lay in between. The CDR3 covers 13 residues. Here the CDR3 reads CASSGWMQETQYF. The DNA for the CDR3 is TGTGCCAGCAGCGGTTGGATGCAAGAGACCCAGTACTTC. The whole variable domain, filled in from reference TRBV5-6 and TRBJ2-5, reads DAGVTQSPTHLIKTRGQQVTLRCSPKSGHDTVSWYQQALGQGPQFIFQYYEEEERQRGNFPDRFSGHQFPNYSSELNVNALLLGDSALYLCASSGWMQETQYFGPGTRLLVL.

This chain joins TRBV10-1 and TRBJ1-1, with D perhaps matching TRBD1 (5 bases). The germline V and J ends were trimmed by 3 bases and 7 bases, with 12 bases remaining between them. Germline-derived CDR1 and CDR2 are WNHNN and SYGVQD (reference sequence). The CDR3 has 13 amino acids. The CDR3 spells CASSDGRGFEAFF. The CDR3 DNA follows: TGCGCCAGCAGTGATGGGAGGGGCTTTGAAGCTTTCTTT.

A word on this clonotype: A read error may explain this, as a much larger clone is one base away. V usage is TRBV12-3 or TRBV12-4 and J usage is TRBJ2-3; D might be TRBD1 (5 bases). Deletions cut 5 bases from V and 2 bases from J, with 8 bases between. The CDR3 runs 13 residues. The CDR3, as DNA: TGTGCCAGCAGTCCGACAGCCACAGATACGCAGTATTTT. Translating gives CASSPTATDTQYF.

The genes are TRBV6-2 or TRBV6-3 and TRBJ1-2; D uncertain. Germline V gives CDR1 MNHEY, CDR2 SVGEGT. The CDR3 consists of 14 residues. V was cut by 6 bases and J by 0 bases, with 11 bases left in between. CDR3 sequence: CASSRLMANYGYTF. As DNA, the CDR3 is TGTGCCAGCAGCAGGCTCATGGCTAACTATGGCTACACCTTC.

In its sample, this clonotype was seen many times. The chain links TRBV15 to TRBJ2-5; possibly TRBD1 for D (5 bases). The germline gives CDR1 LNHNV, CDR2 YYDKDF (reference sequence). V was trimmed by 3 bases and J by 5 bases, leaving 13 bases between them. This CDR3 region has 14 residues. CDR3 sequence: CATSSRQGQETQYF. For the CDR3, the DNA is TGTGCCACCAGCAGCCGGCAGGGTCAGGAGACCCAGTACTTC.

This clonotype was counted between two and nine times. This chain joins TRBV20-1 and TRBJ2-7, with 10 bases aligning to TRBD1. Trimming at V came to 6 bases and at J to 6 bases, leaving 8 bases not matched to a gene. This CDR3 is built from 13 residues. CDR1 DFQATT and CDR2 SNEGSKA come from the germline V gene (reference sequence). In DNA form, the CDR3 reads TGCAGTGCCCCCGGGACAGGGGTCGGCGAGCAGTACTTC. It encodes CSAPGTGVGEQYF.

V gene TRBV10-3 combines with J gene TRBJ1-2; 11 nucleotides align to TRBD1. Unmatched junction bases numbered 5, after V lost 4 bases and J lost 4 bases. The CDR3 runs 15 residues. Germline assignment: CDR1 ENHRY and CDR2 SYGVKD. The CDR3 here is CAISGTGGSPYGYTF. DNA for the CDR3: TGTGCCATCAGTGGGACAGGGGGCAGTCCCTATGGCTACACCTTC.

The rearrangement links TRBV20-1 to TRBJ2-5, with D unclear. This CDR3 is 14 amino acids long. Trimming took 1 base from V and 5 from J, leaving 14 bases between them. Per germline, CDR1 DFQATT and CDR2 SNEGSKA (reference sequence). The chain's CDR3 is CSARVDLTWETQYF. Written as DNA, the CDR3 is TGCAGTGCTAGAGTCGACTTAACTTGGGAGACCCAGTACTTC.

As for this clonotype: This CDR3 is missing its conserved last phenylalanine or tryptophan, likely due to a read error. The chain links TRBV12-3 or TRBV12-4 to TRBJ1-3, with a tentative D call TRBD1 (5 bases). V was clipped by 4 bases and J by 0 bases, with 10 bases between them. There are 15 residues in the CDR3. DNA for the CDR3: TGTGCCAGCAGTTGGGGCAGCCCCTCTGGAAACACCATATATTTG. Amino acid sequence: CASSWGSPSGNTIYL.

The chain carries TRBV20-1 and TRBJ2-3; no clear D gene. The V gene lost 6 bases and the J gene lost 0 bases, with 7 bases spanning the gap. Germline V gives CDR1 DFQATT, CDR2 SNEGSKA (reference sequence). CDR3 length equals 12 residues. CDR3 sequence reads: CSAQTSTDTQYF. As DNA, the CDR3 is TGCAGTGCCCAGACTAGCACAGATACGCAGTATTTT.

This clonotype has just a few counts. V gene TRBV12-3 or TRBV12-4 combines with J gene TRBJ2-7, with no clear D. Trimming took 5 bases from V and 4 from J, leaving 9 bases between them. The CDR3 contains 12 residues. The CDR3 is CASSPGFYEQYF. For the CDR3, the DNA is TGTGCCAGCAGTCCCGGTTTTTACGAGCAGTACTTC.

The sample holds many counts of this clonotype. The chain recombines TRBV27 with TRBJ1-5; D is undetermined. CDR1 and CDR2 (germline): MNHEY, SMNVEV (reference sequence). The CDR3 length is 12 residues. V was pared by 4 bases and J by 3 bases, with 4 bases between. CDR3 residues: CASSYSNQPQHF. DNA of the CDR3: TGTGCCAGCAGTTACTCCAATCAGCCCCAGCATTTT.